This T cell receptor (beta chain) was recovered during a study of beta chain features in type 1 diabetes. Study-level background: Patients were similar to healthy donors in age and gender (as well as in cell yields). Study-wide points: Significant though moderate, a shortening of TCRB CDR3s appeared in all four CD4+ subsets of Type 1 diabetes patients.

Populations isolated by sorting all had purity greater than 95%. TCRB transcripts that were expressed got sequenced, as all of the isolated RNA had been reverse transcribed. Sequencing used immunoSEQ multiplex PCR; TCRdb keeps in-frame clones, though not all of them. The table includes some 220,000 clones, roughly 10% detected once. Germline trimming cut 6 bases from V and 1 base from J; bases unmatched to any gene: 9. This CDR3 comprises 15 residues. Germline V gene data show CDR1 as MDHEN and CDR2 as SYDVKM. Notes on this clone: Its antigen is still unknown.

J is TRBJ2-7 and V is TRBV28; 7 bases fit TRBD1. Sequencing was done on a sample of central memory CD4+ T cells from blood. The sequence was collected from a young man in good health. CDR3 amino acids: CASRPLTGSSYEQYF. Written as DNA, the CDR3 is TGTGCCAGCAGACCGTTGACAGGGAGTTCCTACGAGCAGTACTTC.